The clone carrying this T cell receptor beta chain was detected ten times or more. TCRdb itself ran the 5' RACE reads through MiXCR, one entry per CDR3 protein. The top ten hold about 9% of the sample, which has 39,000 or so distinct CDR3 sequences, 4.8% seen once. This sample was included in a study of neurological immune-mediated disorders. The clonotype comes from a man between 18 and 35 years old in good health. The sample consisted of CD4+ T cells from blood.

CDR3 sequence reads: CASTSGLSGYTF. The CDR3 region has the DNA TGTGCCAGCACCTCGGGTTTGAGCGGCTACACCTTC. The genes are TRBV12-3 or TRBV12-4 and TRBJ1-2; D gene ambiguous. Trimming removed 7 bases at V and 8 bases at J, with 14 bases between. CDR3 length equals 12 residues.